The 7 T cell receptor beta chains below all came from one sample that was sequenced in a study of blood T cells in healthy people across ages. It was with a sample-barcoded 5' primer and a J-beta primer mix that a second PCR of roughly 6 to 11 cycles was run. MiXCR, applied by TCRdb to the 5' RACE reads, yields one record per CDR3 protein. The data hold some 850,000 distinct CDR3 sequences, with 25% to 30% observed a single time. The sample was also linked to a second study, of T cells of mothers and their children.

The specimen sequenced was blood. The source is a boy younger than 18 in good health.

This clonotype showed up just a few times. The rearrangement joins TRBV12-3 or TRBV12-4 to TRBJ2-1; D is unclear. The V end was cut by 3 bases, the J end by 7 bases, with 10 bases between. The CDR3 is made up of 13 amino acids. CDR3 amino acids: CASSFIRANEQFF. In DNA, the CDR3 is TGTGCCAGCAGTTTCATTCGGGCTAATGAGCAGTTCTTC.

This clonotype has only a few counts. The chain has TRBV4-1 and TRBJ2-2, with no clear D. CDR3 length equals 15 residues. Germline loops: CDR1 MGHRA, CDR2 YSYEKL. Trimming removed 0 bases from V and 6 bases from J, with 11 bases in between. The CDR3 region is CASSQDWPMSGELFF. In nucleotides, the CDR3 is TGCGCCAGCAGCCAAGATTGGCCCATGTCCGGGGAGCTGTTTTTT.

The rearrangement links TRBV7-2 to TRBJ1-4; D is undetermined. V was trimmed by 5 bases and J by 0 bases, leaving 10 bases between them. The CDR3 spans 15 residues. CDR1 and CDR2 from the germline V gene are SGHTA and FQGNSA. The CDR3 reads CASSQVGSTNEKLFF. CDR3 in DNA: TGTGCCAGCAGCCAAGTGGGGTCAACTAATGAAAAACTGTTTTTT.

This clonotype was detected only a few times. This chain uses TRBV20-1 with TRBJ2-5, with D hard to call. Between the trimmed V and J ends, which lost 1 base and 4 bases, there was a span of 4 bases. Germline V gene lookup returns CDR1 DFQATT and CDR2 SNEGSKA (reference sequence). The CDR3 runs 11 residues. The CDR3: CSARGTETQYF. In DNA form, the CDR3 reads TGCAGTGCTAGAGGGACAGAGACCCAGTACTTC.

This clonotype was recorded a few times. This sequence joins TRBV12-3 or TRBV12-4 and TRBJ2-1; 10 bases match TRBD2. V was pared by 4 bases and J by 9 bases, with 18 bases of the junction left unmatched. CDR3 size: 18 residues. The CDR3 is CASSSVAGGPLGEGEQFF. The CDR3 region has the DNA TGTGCCAGCAGTTCCGTAGCGGGGGGCCCCCTCGGAGAGGGTGAGCAGTTCTTC.

In its sample, this clonotype was seen a few times. V and J are TRBV6-2 or TRBV6-3 and TRBJ1-4; 10 bases agree with TRBD1. V lost 2 bases, J lost 8 bases, and 5 bases stayed unmatched. CDR3 length: 15 residues. Germline V gene sequence: CDR1 MNHEY, CDR2 SVGEGT. CDR3 bases: TGTGCCAGCAGTTACACGGGACAGGGGACCGAAAAACTGTTTTTT. This sequence encodes CASSYTGQGTEKLFF.

This clonotype was picked up a small number of times. The chain employs TRBV7-2 and TRBJ2-2; 9 bases line up with TRBD1. Germline V gives CDR1 SGHTA, CDR2 FQGNSA. Unmatched junction bases numbered 12, after V lost 0 bases and J lost 4 bases. The CDR3 covers 19 residues. CDR3: CASSLAGGLDRGGTGELFF. The CDR3, as DNA: TGTGCCAGCAGCTTAGCAGGGGGCTTGGACAGGGGTGGCACCGGGGAGCTGTTTTTT.